The rows below give T cell receptor beta chains drawn from one sample of a study of T cells in localized non-small cell lung cancer. TCRdb keeps only in-frame clones here, not all; method: immunoSEQ multiplex PCR. This table has approximately 33,000 clones, around 88% appearing once. This sample comprised peripheral blood, obtained before any cancer treatment. The receptors originated from a woman aged 40 to 75 with stage I lung adenocarcinoma. Both conserved end residues are part of each CDR3. The D gene is left open where the match is weak. Rows give clone size only sometimes, using once, few, many, or a class for an expanded clone.

CDR3 length: 16; D gene: -; J gene: TRBJ2-7; V gene: TRBV11-1; clone size: -; CDR3 DNA: TGTGCCAGCAGCCCACGGGCGGCCAGCGGCGGTTACGAGCAGTACTTC; CDR3 protein: CASSPRAASGGYEQYF
CDR3 length: 15; D gene: -; J gene: TRBJ1-6; V gene: TRBV4-2; clone size: once; CDR3 DNA: TGTGCCAGCAGCCAAGGTGCCAGCTATAATTCACCCCTCCACTTT; CDR3 protein: CASSQGASYNSPLHF
CDR3 length: 11; D gene: -; J gene: TRBJ1-1; V gene: TRBV28; clone size: -; CDR3 DNA: TGTGCCAGCAGCCAGAACACTGAAGCTTTCTTT; CDR3 protein: CASSQNTEAFF
CDR3 length: 16; D gene: -; J gene: TRBJ1-3; V gene: TRBV19; clone size: -; CDR3 DNA: TGTGCCAGTAGTAACCAACAGGGAATCTCTGGAAACACCATATATTTT; CDR3 protein: CASSNQQGISGNTIYF
CDR3 length: 12; D gene: -; J gene: TRBJ2-3; V gene: TRBV7-2; clone size: -; CDR3 DNA: TGTGCCAGCAGCCCTCCCTCGGATACGCAGTATTTT; CDR3 protein: CASSPPSDTQYF
CDR3 length: 13; D gene: -; J gene: TRBJ2-3; V gene: TRBV7-6; clone size: -; CDR3 DNA: TGTGCCAGCACCCCGGGGTCCACAGATACGCAGTATTTT; CDR3 protein: CASTPGSTDTQYF
CDR3 length: 13; D gene: TRBD1; J gene: TRBJ2-5; V gene: TRBV5-1; clone size: -; CDR3 DNA: TGCGCCAGCAGGGAGACAGGGGTCGAGACCCAGTACTTC; CDR3 protein: CASRETGVETQYF
CDR3 length: 15; D gene: -; J gene: TRBJ2-3; V gene: TRBV4-1; clone size: -; CDR3 DNA: TGCGCCAGCAGCCAGCCACTAGGGGGGCCAGATACGCAGTATTTT; CDR3 protein: CASSQPLGGPDTQYF
CDR3 length: 15; D gene: TRBD2; J gene: TRBJ2-3; V gene: TRBV10-1; clone size: -; CDR3 DNA: TGCGCCAGCAGTGAGACTGGGACTAGCGGGAATACGCAGTATTTT; CDR3 protein: CASSETGTSGNTQYF
CDR3 length: 15; D gene: -; J gene: TRBJ2-1; V gene: TRBV28; clone size: -; CDR3 DNA: TGTGCCAGCACCAATTCAGGACAGAGGTACAATGAGCAGTTCTTC; CDR3 protein: CASTNSGQRYNEQFF
CDR3 length: 13; D gene: -; J gene: TRBJ2-7; V gene: TRBV29-1; clone size: -; CDR3 DNA: TGCAGCGTGTGGGGGGACATTGTCCACGAGCAGTACTTC; CDR3 protein: CSVWGDIVHEQYF
CDR3 length: 17; D gene: TRBD1; J gene: TRBJ2-7; V gene: TRBV28; clone size: -; CDR3 DNA: TGTGCCAGCAGTTTCGGGGTATTCGGACAGGGAAATTCCGAGCAGTACTTC; CDR3 protein: CASSFGVFGQGNSEQYF
CDR3 length: 13; D gene: -; J gene: TRBJ1-1; V gene: TRBV7-9; clone size: -; CDR3 DNA: TGTGCCAGCAGCCCTGGGACGAGGCCTGAAGCTTTCTTT; CDR3 protein: CASSPGTRPEAFF
CDR3 length: 12; D gene: -; J gene: TRBJ2-1; V gene: TRBV18; clone size: once; CDR3 DNA: TGTGCCAGCTCACCAGACTGGCGAGAGCAGTTCTTC; CDR3 protein: CASSPDWREQFF
CDR3 length: 14; D gene: -; J gene: TRBJ1-2; V gene: TRBV7-2; clone size: -; CDR3 DNA: TGTGCCAGCAGTCGGTATGAACCCATCTATGGCTACACCTTC; CDR3 protein: CASSRYEPIYGYTF
CDR3 length: 15; D gene: -; J gene: TRBJ2-2; V gene: TRBV6-5; clone size: -; CDR3 DNA: TGTGCCAGCAGTTATCGGCAGGTTAACACCGGGGAGCTGTTTTTT; CDR3 protein: CASSYRQVNTGELFF
CDR3 length: 13; D gene: TRBD2; J gene: TRBJ2-1; V gene: TRBV7-9; clone size: -; CDR3 DNA: TGTGCCAGCAGCTTAGACTTCCCTAGCGGGGGCGTCTTC; CDR3 protein: CASSLDFPSGGVF
CDR3 length: 15; D gene: -; J gene: TRBJ1-6; V gene: TRBV6-4; clone size: -; CDR3 DNA: TGTGCCAGCAGTGAATCTGGAGCTGGGAATTCACCCCTCCACTTT; CDR3 protein: CASSESGAGNSPLHF
CDR3 length: 15; D gene: -; J gene: TRBJ2-2; V gene: TRBV6-1; clone size: -; CDR3 DNA: TGTGCCAGCAGTGTTGGGCAGCCGAACACCGGGGAGCTGTTTTTT; CDR3 protein: CASSVGQPNTGELFF
CDR3 length: 17; D gene: -; J gene: TRBJ1-2; V gene: TRBV18; clone size: once; CDR3 DNA: TGTGCCAGCTCACCACCGTTCGCAGGCCGAGCTAACTATGGCTACACCTTC; CDR3 protein: CASSPPFAGRANYGYTF
CDR3 length: 16; D gene: -; J gene: TRBJ1-3; V gene: TRBV5-1; clone size: -; CDR3 DNA: TGCGCCAGCAGCTTGGCCATAAGCGCCTCTGGAAACACCATATATTTT; CDR3 protein: CASSLAISASGNTIYF
CDR3 length: 14; D gene: -; J gene: TRBJ1-2; V gene: TRBV5-1; clone size: -; CDR3 DNA: TGCGCCAGCAGCGGGGGGGCGATTAACTATGGCTACACCTTC; CDR3 protein: CASSGGAINYGYTF
CDR3 length: 17; D gene: -; J gene: TRBJ1-1; V gene: TRBV11-3; clone size: -; CDR3 DNA: TGTGCCAGCAGCTTAGTCCCATTAGGGTACAGGGACACTGAAGCTTTCTTT; CDR3 protein: CASSLVPLGYRDTEAFF
CDR3 length: 16; D gene: -; J gene: TRBJ2-6; V gene: TRBV5-4; clone size: once; CDR3 DNA: TGTGCCAGCAGCTTGGGAGGGCGCGGTGGGGCCAACGTCCTGACTTTC; CDR3 protein: CASSLGGRGGANVLTF
CDR3 length: 12; D gene: -; J gene: TRBJ2-3; V gene: TRBV5-1; clone size: -; CDR3 DNA: TGCGCCAGCAGCTTGTCTGGAGATACGCAGTATTTT; CDR3 protein: CASSLSGDTQYF
CDR3 length: 13; D gene: TRBD2; J gene: TRBJ2-1; V gene: TRBV10-3; clone size: -; CDR3 DNA: TGTGCCATCAGGCCTAGCGGGGGGGATGAGCAGTTCTTC; CDR3 protein: CAIRPSGGDEQFF
CDR3 length: 16; D gene: -; J gene: TRBJ1-3; V gene: TRBV7-2; clone size: -; CDR3 DNA: TGTGCCAGCAGCCGGGACAACCCCACCACTGGAAACACCATATATTTT; CDR3 protein: CASSRDNPTTGNTIYF
CDR3 length: 16; D gene: TRBD1; J gene: TRBJ2-5; V gene: TRBV27; clone size: -; CDR3 DNA: TGTGCCAGCAGTTACTACAGGGGGCGCGGGAAAGAGACCCAGTACTTC; CDR3 protein: CASSYYRGRGKETQYF
CDR3 length: 11; D gene: TRBD1; J gene: TRBJ2-7; V gene: TRBV20-1; clone size: -; CDR3 DNA: TGCAGTGCTCGCCACCGGGACAGCGTACACTTC; CDR3 protein: CSARHRDSVHF
CDR3 length: 14; D gene: -; J gene: TRBJ1-1; V gene: TRBV7-3; clone size: once; CDR3 DNA: TGTGCCAGCAGCCTACATACAGGGCTCACTGAAGCTTTCTTT; CDR3 protein: CASSLHTGLTEAFF
CDR3 length: 16; D gene: TRBD1; J gene: TRBJ1-2; V gene: TRBV28; clone size: -; CDR3 DNA: TGTGCCAGCTTCCCGGGACAGGGGATAAGGAACTATGGCTACACCTTC; CDR3 protein: CASFPGQGIRNYGYTF
CDR3 length: 15; D gene: TRBD1; J gene: TRBJ1-5; V gene: TRBV27; clone size: few; CDR3 DNA: TGTGCCAGCAGTTCCGCTCCGACCGACAGGGGGAACCAGCATTTT; CDR3 protein: CASSSAPTDRGNQHF
CDR3 length: 14; D gene: -; J gene: TRBJ2-2; V gene: TRBV19; clone size: -; CDR3 DNA: TGTGCCAGTAGTGTGGGGTATGACACCGGGGAGCTGTTTTTT; CDR3 protein: CASSVGYDTGELFF
CDR3 length: 16; D gene: -; J gene: TRBJ2-3; V gene: TRBV11-3; clone size: -; CDR3 DNA: TGTGCCAGCAGCTCGTTGACTTGGAATAGCACAGATACGCAGTATTTT; CDR3 protein: CASSSLTWNSTDTQYF
CDR3 length: 15; D gene: TRBD1; J gene: TRBJ1-2; V gene: TRBV28; clone size: -; CDR3 DNA: TGTGCCAGCAGTTTCATGGGACAGGGTCCCGATGGCTACACCTTC; CDR3 protein: CASSFMGQGPDGYTF
CDR3 length: 13; D gene: -; J gene: TRBJ1-1; V gene: TRBV7-3; clone size: -; CDR3 DNA: TGTGCCAGCAGCTTGCGGCAGGGCTCTGAAGCTTTCTTT; CDR3 protein: CASSLRQGSEAFF
CDR3 length: 12; D gene: -; J gene: TRBJ2-3; V gene: TRBV7-8; clone size: -; CDR3 DNA: TGTGCCAGCGCTAGCTTTGGGGATACGCAGTATTTT; CDR3 protein: CASASFGDTQYF
CDR3 length: 16; D gene: TRBD1; J gene: TRBJ1-4; V gene: TRBV5-8; clone size: -; CDR3 DNA: TGTGCCAGCAGCTTAGATACACAGGGGTTTAATGAAAAACTGTTTTTT; CDR3 protein: CASSLDTQGFNEKLFF
CDR3 length: 13; D gene: -; J gene: TRBJ2-5; V gene: TRBV2; clone size: -; CDR3 DNA: TGTGCCAGCAGTCGACAAGGCCAAGAGACCCAGTACTTC; CDR3 protein: CASSRQGQETQYF
CDR3 length: 15; D gene: TRBD1; J gene: TRBJ1-3; V gene: TRBV19; clone size: -; CDR3 DNA: TGTGCCAGTAGTACGACAGGGGACGCTGGAAACACCATATATTTT; CDR3 protein: CASSTTGDAGNTIYF
CDR3 length: 14; D gene: -; J gene: TRBJ2-3; V gene: TRBV19; clone size: -; CDR3 DNA: TGTGCCAGTACCTCTGGTTCGTCCCCAGATACGCAGTATTTT; CDR3 protein: CASTSGSSPDTQYF
CDR3 length: 15; D gene: -; J gene: TRBJ2-3; V gene: TRBV19; clone size: -; CDR3 DNA: TGTGCCAGTAGTATGCAGGCGACCGACCGAGATACGCAGTATTTT; CDR3 protein: CASSMQATDRDTQYF
CDR3 length: 13; D gene: -; J gene: TRBJ1-1; V gene: TRBV5-6; clone size: -; CDR3 DNA: TGTGCCAGCAGCTTCGGGGAGGTTACTGAAGCTTTCTTT; CDR3 protein: CASSFGEVTEAFF